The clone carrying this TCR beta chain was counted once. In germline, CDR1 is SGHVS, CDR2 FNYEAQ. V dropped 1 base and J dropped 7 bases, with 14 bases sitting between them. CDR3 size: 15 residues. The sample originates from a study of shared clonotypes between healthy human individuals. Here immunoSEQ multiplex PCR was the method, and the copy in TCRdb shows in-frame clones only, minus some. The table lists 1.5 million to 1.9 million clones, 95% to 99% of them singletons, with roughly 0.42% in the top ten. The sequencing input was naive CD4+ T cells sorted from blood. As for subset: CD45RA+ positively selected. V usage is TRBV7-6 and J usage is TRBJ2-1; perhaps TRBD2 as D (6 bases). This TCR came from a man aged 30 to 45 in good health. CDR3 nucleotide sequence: TGTGCCAGCAGCTTAGTTGGGCAGGGAGGAAATGAGCAGTTCTTC. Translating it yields CASSLVGQGGNEQFF.